The 14 T cell receptor beta chains listed next were all sequenced from one sample in a study of CD8+CD57+ T cells in acquired aplastic anemia. Researchers used genomic DNA as the template to profile TCR beta VDJ and CDR3. TCRdb reprocessed the reads via MiXCR and lists one record per CDR3 protein. The data show hundreds of thousands of distinct CDR3 sequences, just under 70% seen once. The sequenced sample was sorted CD4+, CD8+, or CD8+CD57+ T cells (not recorded which) from PBMCs. These TCRs come from a human donor in good health, serving as a control.

This clonotype has ten or more counts. The chain uses TRBV11-3 and TRBJ1-3; D is perhaps TRBD1 (5 bases). The germline V and J ends were trimmed by 0 bases and 4 bases, with 10 bases remaining between them. This CDR3 has 15 amino acids. From germline, CDR1 is SGHNT and CDR2 YENEEA. The CDR3 DNA follows: TGTGCCAGCAGCTTAGACGGGGGGAAAGGAAACACCATATATTTT. Residues: CASSLDGGKGNTIYF.

The gene calls are TRBV6-1 and TRBJ1-5, with 10 bases lining up with TRBD1. V was pared by 7 bases and J by 2 bases, with 5 bases of the junction left unmatched. The CDR3 length is 15 residues. Germline CDR1 MNHNS, CDR2 SASEGT. CDR3 coding DNA: TGTGCCAGCACCCAGACAGGGGGCGGCAATCAGCCCCAGCATTTT. Its translation is CASTQTGGGNQPQHF.

This clonotype was picked up one time. The DNA of the CDR3 is TGTGCCAGTAGTATCTTGGTTAGGGGGGGGAACCGGGATACGCAGTATTTT. This translates into CASSILVRGGNRDTQYF. The chain has TRBV19 and TRBJ2-3; tentative D call: TRBD2 (7 bases). This CDR3 is 17 amino acids long. V dropped 3 bases and J dropped 6 bases, with 22 bases sitting between them. The V gene's germline CDR1 is LNHDA and CDR2 SQIVND (reference sequence).

The V gene is TRBV29-1, the J gene TRBJ1-1; D gene ambiguous. The CDR3 covers 12 residues. CDR1 SQVTM and CDR2 ANQGSEA come from the germline V gene. Trimming stripped 3 bases from V and 0 bases from J, with 5 bases between. The DNA of the CDR3 is TGCAGCGTTGAGGGATTGAACACTGAAGCTTTCTTT. Encoded protein: CSVEGLNTEAFF. Supplemented by reference TRBV29-1 and TRBJ1-1, the full variable domain reads SAVISQKPSRDICQRGTSLTIQCQVDSQVTMMFWYRQQPGQSLTLIATANQGSEATYESGFVIDKFPISRPNLTFSTLTVSNMSPEDSSIYLCSVEGLNTEAFFGQGTRLTVV.

A word on this clonotype: Since no conserved phenylalanine or tryptophan closes the CDR3, a read error is the likely cause. This chain connects TRBV19 to TRBJ1-6; a possible D gene is TRBD1 (5 bases). This CDR3 comprises 16 residues. Germline V gene data show CDR1 as LNHDA and CDR2 as SQIVND (reference sequence). Trimming pared 7 bases from V and 15 bases from J, leaving 28 bases between. The CDR3 nucleotides are TGTGCCAGTACCAGAGACACGACAGCTTCACGGATCGACCTCCACATT. Translating it yields CASTRDTTASRIDLHI.

This clonotype was observed once. This chain connects TRBV19 to TRBJ1-5; a weak D match, TRBD1 (5 bases). The DNA end favors TRBJ2-3, so the J call may be wrong. Germline V CDR1 and CDR2: LNHDA, SQIVND (reference sequence). The CDR3 is 17 amino acids. The CDR3 DNA is TGTGCCAGTAGTCCGGGTGACAGTGTCTCGGGCCATCCGCAGCAGTATTTT. It encodes CASSPGDSVSGHPQQYF.

This clonotype was detected once. The chain couples TRBV6-9 to TRBJ1-1; tentative D call: TRBD1 (5 bases). Trimming cost V 5 bases and J 5 bases, with 12 bases left between them. The germline V gene has CDR1 MNHGY and CDR2 SVAAGI. This CDR3 spans 13 amino acids. As DNA, the CDR3 is TGTGCCAGCAGTACAGGCCTGAGGACTGAAGCTTTCTTT. As protein: CASSTGLRTEAFF.

A single count supports this clonotype. The junction departs from the called germline gene at one end, perhaps through a read error. The J gene is TRBJ1-1, the V gene TRBV7-9; unclear D gene. The CDR3 is made up of 14 amino acids. Germline values: CDR1 SEHNR, CDR2 FQNEAQ (reference sequence). For the CDR3, the DNA is TGCGCCAGCAGCTTGGGAGGCCCTGGGAATCAGCCCCAGTTT. It codes for CASSLGGPGNQPQF.

This chain connects TRBV7-9 to TRBJ1-5, with TRBD1 as a possible D gene (5 bases). CDR1 and CDR2 from the germline V gene are SEHNR and FQNEAQ (reference sequence). The CDR3 contains 14 residues. Between the trimmed V and J ends, which lost 4 bases and 5 bases, there was a span of 12 bases. CDR3 amino acids: CASSSVGGDQPQHF. CDR3 sequence (DNA): TGTGCCAGCAGCTCGGTGGGAGGGGATCAGCCCCAGCATTTT.

This chain links TRBV7-2 with TRBJ2-7; D is undetermined. Germline V CDR1 and CDR2: SGHTA, FQGNSA. Trimming pared 5 bases from V and 10 bases from J, leaving 24 bases between. This CDR3 is 15 amino acids long. CDR3 residues: CASSLNGNETFFQYF. CDR3 nucleotide sequence: TGTGCCAGCAGCCTCAACGGAAATGAAACCTTCTTTCAGTACTTC.

With respect to this clonotype: At one end the junction does not follow the germline gene, possibly because of a read error. The chain links TRBV10-3 to TRBJ1-2; no clear D gene. This CDR3 is 14 amino acids long. Germline CDR1 and CDR2: ENHRY and SYGVKD. The CDR3 sequence is CAISEGDANYGYTF. The CDR3 nucleotides are TGTGCTATCAGTGAGGGCGACGCGAACTATGGCTACACCTTC.

Comments on this clonotype: This could be a read error, since a much larger clone is one nucleotide away. The chain has TRBV12-3 or TRBV12-4 and TRBJ1-5; D is unclear. CDR3 size: 15 residues. CDR3 sequence reads: CASSPGVGINQLQHF. The DNA for the CDR3 is TGTGCCAGCAGTCCTGGGGTAGGTATCAATCAGCTCCAGCATTTT.

The chain links TRBV9 to TRBJ2-7, with 8 bases fitting TRBD1. The germline V gene encodes CDR1 SGDLS and CDR2 YYNGEE. V lost 0 bases, J lost 4 bases, and 6 bases stayed unmatched. This CDR3 region has 15 residues. CDR3 amino acids: CASSVGQGLSYEQYF. The CDR3 DNA reads TGTGCCAGCAGCGTAGGACAGGGGTTGTCGTACGAGCAGTACTTC. Based on the CDR3 plus reference TRBV9 and TRBJ2-7, the full variable domain is DSGVTQTPKHLITATGQRVTLRCSPRSGDLSVYWYQQSLDQGLQFLIQYYNGEERAKGNILERFSAQQFPDLHSELNLSSLELGDSALYFCASSVGQGLSYEQYFGPGTRLTVT.

V is TRBV2 and J is TRBJ1-5; D could derive from TRBD1 or TRBD2 (5 bases each). TRBJ2-3 matches the DNA end more closely, so the J call is doubtful. This CDR3 is 16 amino acids long. From germline, CDR1 is SNHLY and CDR2 FYNNEI. The CDR3 is CASSDPRTTRHQTQYF. The CDR3 region has the DNA TGTGCCAGCAGTGACCCGCGGACAACTAGACATCAGACCCAGTATTTT.